Listed below are T cell receptor beta chains from one sample, sequenced in a study of shared clonotypes between healthy human individuals. Clones were read by immunoSEQ multiplex PCR, and TCRdb kept only the in-frame ones, dropping some. The sample records more than 400,000 clones, around 85% being singletons. The sequenced sample was PBMCs. The receptors were gathered from a woman aged 40 to 49 in good health. Some clones in this sample may be carry-over from other donors' samples. Each CDR3 is given with its conserved first and last residue. The D gene is left open where the match is weak. Where a row states a size, it is once, few, many or the class of an expanded clone; other rows omit it.

j_call: TRBJ2-5; d_call: -; v_call: TRBV28; clone_size: -; cdr3_nt: TGTGCCAGCAGTTTGGTCAGGGTTGGCGGGTTGGGGTACTTC; cdr3_aa: CASSLVRVGGLGYF
j_call: TRBJ2-7; d_call: -; v_call: TRBV4-1; clone_size: -; cdr3_nt: TGCGCCAGCAGCCCAAGCCAATGGGGCTACGAGCAGTACTTC; cdr3_aa: CASSPSQWGYEQYF
j_call: TRBJ2-3; d_call: -; v_call: TRBV30; clone_size: -; cdr3_nt: TGTGCCTGGAGTGAAACGGTCAACACAGATACGCAGTATTTT; cdr3_aa: CAWSETVNTDTQYF
j_call: TRBJ2-1; d_call: -; v_call: TRBV7-9; clone_size: -; cdr3_nt: TGTGCCAGCAGCTTCCTGTCCTACAATGAGCAGTTCTTC; cdr3_aa: CASSFLSYNEQFF
j_call: TRBJ1-1; d_call: -; v_call: TRBV15; clone_size: -; cdr3_nt: TGTGCCACCAGCAGAGACGGGCGGGCAGGGGAAGCTTTCTTT; cdr3_aa: CATSRDGRAGEAFF
j_call: TRBJ1-5; d_call: -; v_call: TRBV2; clone_size: -; cdr3_nt: TGTGCCAGCAGTTCCGACTCCAATCAGCCCCAGCATTTT; cdr3_aa: CASSSDSNQPQHF
j_call: TRBJ2-7; d_call: -; v_call: TRBV2; clone_size: -; cdr3_nt: TGTGCCAGCAGCAATGGACAGCCTCGGGAGTACTTC; cdr3_aa: CASSNGQPREYF
j_call: TRBJ2-3; d_call: TRBD2; v_call: TRBV29-1; clone_size: -; cdr3_nt: TGCAGCGTTGTGAGACTAGCGGTGGGGGAAGATACGCAGTATTTT; cdr3_aa: CSVVRLAVGEDTQYF
j_call: TRBJ2-5; d_call: -; v_call: TRBV30; clone_size: few; cdr3_nt: TGTGCCTGGAGTGTACCAAGGTTAGGGCCAGGGACCCAGTACTTC; cdr3_aa: CAWSVPRLGPGTQYF
j_call: TRBJ1-5; d_call: TRBD1; v_call: TRBV18; clone_size: -; cdr3_nt: TGTGCCAGCTCAGCCACAGGGGCGGCCAATCAGCCCCAGCATTTT; cdr3_aa: CASSATGAANQPQHF
j_call: TRBJ2-3; d_call: -; v_call: TRBV14; clone_size: many; cdr3_nt: TGTGCCAGCAGCCGGCCAAGCACAGATACGCAGTATTTT; cdr3_aa: CASSRPSTDTQYF
j_call: TRBJ2-7; d_call: TRBD2; v_call: TRBV7-2; clone_size: -; cdr3_nt: TGTGCCAGCAGCTCCCCGACTAGCGGGAGCTACGAGCAGTACTTC; cdr3_aa: CASSSPTSGSYEQYF
j_call: TRBJ2-6; d_call: -; v_call: TRBV7-9; clone_size: -; cdr3_nt: TGTGCCAGCAGCTTACATGGGGCCAACGTCCTGACTTTC; cdr3_aa: CASSLHGANVLTF
j_call: TRBJ1-1; d_call: TRBD1; v_call: TRBV30; clone_size: -; cdr3_nt: TGTGCCTGGAGGGAGGGGACAGGGGAAGCTTTCTTT; cdr3_aa: CAWREGTGEAFF
j_call: TRBJ1-5; d_call: -; v_call: TRBV12-2; clone_size: -; cdr3_nt: TGTGCAAGTCGCTTAGACGACAGACATAGCAATCAGCCCCAGCATTTT; cdr3_aa: CASRLDDRHSNQPQHF
j_call: TRBJ2-5; d_call: -; v_call: TRBV9; clone_size: -; cdr3_nt: TGTGCCAGCAGCGCATCAGGGGGGCGAGAGACCCAGTACTTC; cdr3_aa: CASSASGGRETQYF
j_call: TRBJ2-7; d_call: -; v_call: TRBV7-6; clone_size: -; cdr3_nt: TGTGCCAGCAGCCTAGGAATAGAGGGGGGCGCGGTACCTTACGAGCAGTACTTC; cdr3_aa: CASSLGIEGGAVPYEQYF
j_call: TRBJ1-4; d_call: -; v_call: TRBV28; clone_size: -; cdr3_nt: TGTGCCAGCAGTTTGTCAAGAGGCAGAATGTTCGAAAAACTGTTTTTT; cdr3_aa: CASSLSRGRMFEKLFF
j_call: TRBJ1-1; d_call: -; v_call: TRBV6-6; clone_size: -; cdr3_nt: TGTGCCAGTGAGCTGTATGCCCTGAACACTGAAGCTTTCTTT; cdr3_aa: CASELYALNTEAFF
j_call: TRBJ2-7; d_call: -; v_call: TRBV11-2; clone_size: -; cdr3_nt: TGTGCCAGCAGCTCCCCGACAGCTTCCTACGAGCAGTACTTC; cdr3_aa: CASSSPTASYEQYF
j_call: TRBJ2-3; d_call: -; v_call: TRBV27; clone_size: -; cdr3_nt: TGTGCCAGCAGTTTATCGCAGACAGATACGCAGTATTTT; cdr3_aa: CASSLSQTDTQYF
j_call: TRBJ2-3; d_call: -; v_call: TRBV28; clone_size: -; cdr3_nt: TGTGCCAGCAGAGGGGGACACTGGGCGGGGTACACAGATACGCAGTATTTT; cdr3_aa: CASRGGHWAGYTDTQYF
j_call: TRBJ2-1; d_call: TRBD2; v_call: TRBV7-8; clone_size: -; cdr3_nt: TGTGCCAGCAGCACACAATACGGGACTAGCGGCTACAATGAGCAGTTCTTC; cdr3_aa: CASSTQYGTSGYNEQFF
j_call: TRBJ2-3; d_call: TRBD2; v_call: TRBV5-1; clone_size: -; cdr3_nt: TGCGCCAGCAGCTTGGCCCTAGCGGGGGATACGCAGTATTTT; cdr3_aa: CASSLALAGDTQYF
j_call: TRBJ2-5; d_call: TRBD2; v_call: TRBV19; clone_size: -; cdr3_nt: TGTGCCAGTGGACTAGCGGGAGAGACCCAGTACTTC; cdr3_aa: CASGLAGETQYF
j_call: TRBJ2-2; d_call: TRBD2; v_call: TRBV10-3; clone_size: -; cdr3_nt: TGTGCCATAGGACTAGCGGGCTCTCTTACCGGGGAGCTGTTTTTT; cdr3_aa: CAIGLAGSLTGELFF
j_call: TRBJ2-7; d_call: TRBD1; v_call: TRBV28; clone_size: -; cdr3_nt: TGTGCCAGCAGTTTAACAGGGGCGCAGCATATCGAGCAGTACTTC; cdr3_aa: CASSLTGAQHIEQYF
j_call: TRBJ2-1; d_call: -; v_call: TRBV4-3; clone_size: -; cdr3_nt: TGCGCCAGCAGCCAACTACTAGTCAATGAGCAGTTCTTC; cdr3_aa: CASSQLLVNEQFF
j_call: TRBJ2-1; d_call: TRBD2; v_call: TRBV2; clone_size: -; cdr3_nt: TGTGCCAGCAGGGGAACTAGCGGGAGGTTCCTCAATGAGCAGTTCTTC; cdr3_aa: CASRGTSGRFLNEQFF
j_call: TRBJ1-4; d_call: TRBD1; v_call: TRBV29-1; clone_size: once; cdr3_nt: TGCAGCGTTCGGGACAGGTTAGCTAATGAAAAACTGTTTTTT; cdr3_aa: CSVRDRLANEKLFF
j_call: TRBJ2-1; d_call: -; v_call: TRBV6-4; clone_size: -; cdr3_nt: TGTGCCAGCAGTGACGGGCAAGGACGGAATTACAATGAGCAGTTCTTC; cdr3_aa: CASSDGQGRNYNEQFF
j_call: TRBJ2-7; d_call: TRBD2; v_call: TRBV4-3; clone_size: once; cdr3_nt: TGCGCCAGCAGCCAAGGACTAGCGGGGGCTTTCTACGAGCAGTACTTC; cdr3_aa: CASSQGLAGAFYEQYF
j_call: TRBJ1-4; d_call: -; v_call: TRBV28; clone_size: -; cdr3_nt: TGTGCCAGCAGTTTAAGGGGGGCGGCGGAAAAACTGTTTTTT; cdr3_aa: CASSLRGAAEKLFF
j_call: TRBJ2-7; d_call: -; v_call: TRBV30; clone_size: -; cdr3_nt: TGTGCCTTGACGCAGGACCGCTACGAGCAGTACTTC; cdr3_aa: CALTQDRYEQYF
j_call: TRBJ2-7; d_call: -; v_call: TRBV1; clone_size: -; cdr3_nt: TGCACCAGCAGCCAAGATGACCGATCTAGCGGGAGGGATTCCTACGAGCAGTACTTC; cdr3_aa: CTSSQDDRSSGRDSYEQYF
j_call: TRBJ1-1; d_call: -; v_call: TRBV6-1; clone_size: -; cdr3_nt: TGTGCCAGCGCCGGGACAAAGAACACTGAAGCTTTCTTT; cdr3_aa: CASAGTKNTEAFF
j_call: TRBJ2-5; d_call: -; v_call: TRBV7-9; clone_size: -; cdr3_nt: TGTGCCAGCAGCTTAGGGCAAACAGTAGTACAGTACTTC; cdr3_aa: CASSLGQTVVQYF
j_call: TRBJ2-7; d_call: -; v_call: TRBV2; clone_size: -; cdr3_nt: TGTGCCAGCAAAGGGACGCAGAGCTCCTACGAGCAGTACTTC; cdr3_aa: CASKGTQSSYEQYF
j_call: TRBJ2-2; d_call: TRBD2; v_call: TRBV5-4; clone_size: -; cdr3_nt: TGTGCCAGCAGCTTGGGCGGGGGGAGTCGGACCGGGGAGCTGTTTTTT; cdr3_aa: CASSLGGGSRTGELFF
j_call: TRBJ1-3; d_call: -; v_call: TRBV4-1; clone_size: -; cdr3_nt: TGCGCCAGCAGCCTCCCCGGACGGAGCTCTGGAAACACCATATATTTT; cdr3_aa: CASSLPGRSSGNTIYF
j_call: TRBJ2-3; d_call: -; v_call: TRBV19; clone_size: -; cdr3_nt: TGTGCCAGTAGTATACGTGTTAGCGCGAACACAGATACGCAGTATTTT; cdr3_aa: CASSIRVSANTDTQYF
j_call: TRBJ1-1; d_call: TRBD1; v_call: TRBV5-1; clone_size: -; cdr3_nt: TGCGCCAGCAGCCGACAGGGGTCCATGAACACTGAAGCTTTCTTT; cdr3_aa: CASSRQGSMNTEAFF